Listed here are 30 T cell receptor beta chains from one sample, sequenced in a study of blood T cell repertoires in COVID-19. Clones were sequenced by immunoSEQ multiplex PCR, and TCRdb holds only the in-frame ones, with some missing. This table has roughly 290,000 clones, around 85% appearing once. Specimen: peripheral blood. The receptors originated from a woman aged 25 to 39 who had recovered from COVID-19.

This clone was counted many times. The junction departs from germline at one end; a sequencing error may be responsible. CDR3 in amino acids: CASRSGTGNPGELFF. As DNA, the CDR3 is TGCGCCAGCAGATCCGGGACAGGGAACCCCGGGGAGCTGTTTTTT. This chain connects TRBV5-1 to TRBJ2-2, with 9 bases fitting TRBD1. Per the germline V gene, CDR1 is SGHRS and CDR2 is YFSETQ. The CDR3 has 15 amino acids.

The rearrangement uses TRBV18 and TRBJ2-7; the match to TRBD2 covers 9 bases. The CDR3 consists of 13 residues. Germline CDR1 and CDR2: KGHSH and LQKENI. V shed 6 bases and J 4 bases; nucleotides not matched to a gene: 4. CDR3 in amino acids: CASSLAGLYEQYF. The CDR3 DNA reads as TGTGCCAGCTCTCTAGCGGGGCTTTACGAGCAGTACTTC.

The chain is built from TRBV2 and TRBJ1-1, with D unresolved. The CDR3 is made up of 16 amino acids. With 2 bases removed from V and 1 base from J, the gap between germline ends came to 14 bases. CDR1 SNHLY and CDR2 FYNNEI come from the germline V gene. The CDR3 is CASSERVFGRNTEAFF. CDR3 bases: TGTGCCAGCAGTGAACGGGTTTTTGGTCGGAACACTGAAGCTTTCTTT.

The rearrangement joins TRBV12-3 or TRBV12-4 to TRBJ1-1; possibly TRBD1 for D (5 bases). The CDR3 contains 11 residues. Trimming left V 5 bases short and J 11 bases short, with 12 bases between. DNA of the CDR3: TGTGCCAGCAGTCCAGGGTTCGGCGCTTTCTTT. Amino acids: CASSPGFGAFF.

This clone was detected only a few times. The chain couples TRBV7-2 to TRBJ1-1; D is possibly TRBD1 (5 bases). The germline V gene has CDR1 SGHTA and CDR2 FQGNSA. V lost 0 bases, J lost 4 bases, and 9 bases lay in between. The CDR3 contains 14 residues. The CDR3 here is CASSLARDSTEAFF. CDR3 DNA sequence: TGTGCCAGCAGCTTAGCGAGGGACTCCACTGAAGCTTTCTTT. The full variable domain, its missing parts supplied by reference TRBV7-2 and TRBJ1-1, is GAGVSQSPSNKVTEKGKDVELRCDPISGHTALYWYRQSLGQGLEFLIYFQGNSAPDKSGLPSDRFSAERTGGSVSTLTIQRTQQEDSAVYLCASSLARDSTEAFFGQGTRLTVV.

Only a few counts were recorded for this clone. This chain links TRBV5-4 with TRBJ1-1; D gene ambiguous. V lost 3 bases, J lost 0 bases, and 12 bases lay in between. The germline CDR1 and CDR2 sequences are SGHNT and YYREEE (reference sequence). The CDR3 is made up of 15 amino acids. CDR3 protein: CASSSAVRLNTEAFF. The CDR3 DNA reads TGTGCCAGCAGCTCGGCGGTGCGGTTGAACACTGAAGCTTTCTTT.

CDR3 sequence reads: CASPTGLPSGTQYF. CDR3 in DNA: TGTGCCAGCCCAACGGGACTCCCAAGCGGGACCCAGTACTTC. The chain has TRBV21-1 and TRBJ2-5; TRBD2 was called by the table and not checked on the DNA. TRBV21-1 is shown as a pseudogene. The CDR3 is made up of 14 amino acids.

The chain recombines TRBV2 with TRBJ2-1, with TRBD1 matching 7 bases. Germline values: CDR1 SNHLY, CDR2 FYNNEI. The CDR3 length is 15 residues. Unmatched junction bases numbered 5, after V lost 6 bases and J lost 0 bases. CDR3 bases: TGTGCCAGCAGACCCAGGGGGAGCTCCTACAATGAGCAGTTCTTC. This codes for CASRPRGSSYNEQFF.

The V call is TRBV28, the J call TRBJ1-1, with D maybe TRBD1 (6 bases). V lost 2 bases and J lost 2, with 18 bases in between. Germline CDR1 reads MDHEN; CDR2 reads SYDVKM. The CDR3 loop spans 17 amino acids. CDR3 nucleotide sequence: TGTGCCAGCAGTTTACTGGGCGCGGGGGGCGCAAACACTGAAGCTTTCTTT. Translated: CASSLLGAGGANTEAFF.

The genes are TRBV13 and TRBJ1-1, with D tentatively TRBD1 (6 bases). Trimming took 0 bases from V and 0 from J, leaving 11 bases between them. Germline V gene lookup returns CDR1 PRHDT and CDR2 FYEKMQ (reference sequence). The CDR3 covers 16 residues. The CDR3 here is CASSLGGHFLNTEAFF. The CDR3 bases are TGTGCCAGCAGCTTAGGGGGACACTTTTTGAACACTGAAGCTTTCTTT.

The chain carries TRBV16 and TRBJ1-5; possibly TRBD1 for D (5 bases). The V end lost 4 bases, the J end lost 5 bases, and 15 bases lay between the germline ends. The CDR3 totals 15 residues. Germline-derived CDR1 and CDR2 are KGHSY and FQNENV. CDR3 loop: CASSPPDGGDQPQHF. CDR3 DNA: TGTGCCAGCAGCCCCCCCGATGGGGGGGATCAGCCCCAGCATTTT. Using reference TRBV16 and TRBJ1-5 for the parts outside the CDR3, the full variable domain is GEEVAQTPKHLVRGEGQKAKLYCAPIKGHSYVFWYQQVLKNEFKFLISFQNENVFDETGMPKERFSAKCLPNSPCSLEIQATKLEDSAVYFCASSPPDGGDQPQHFGDGTRLSIL.

This clone was seen a few times. This rearrangement joins TRBV19 to TRBJ1-5; possibly TRBD1 for D (6 bases). Germline CDR1 is LNHDA and CDR2 is SQIVND (reference sequence). CDR3 length equals 15 residues. V was clipped by 5 bases and J by 4 bases, with 15 bases between them. The CDR3 spells CASSHGGGGNQPQHF. For the CDR3, the DNA is TGTGCCAGTAGTCATGGGGGCGGGGGGAATCAGCCCCAGCATTTT. Variable domain in full (rest from reference TRBV19 and TRBJ1-5): DGGITQSPKYLFRKEGQNVTLSCEQNLNHDAMYWYRQDPGQGLRLIYYSQIVNDFQKGDIAEGYSVSREKKESFPLTVTSAQKNPTAFYLCASSHGGGGNQPQHFGDGTRLSIL.

The chain uses TRBV19 and TRBJ2-7; D perhaps matches TRBD2 (5 bases). The CDR3 consists of 13 residues. Germline V gives CDR1 LNHDA, CDR2 SQIVND (reference sequence). Trimming took off 3 bases at V and 3 bases at J, with 9 bases between the two ends. The CDR3 loop is CASSIPGNYEQYF. CDR3 nucleotides: TGTGCCAGTAGTATCCCGGGAAACTACGAGCAGTACTTC.

The V call is TRBV11-2, the J call TRBJ1-1; D unclear. With 1 base removed from V and 7 bases from J, the gap between germline ends came to 10 bases. The CDR3 totals 13 residues. Germline CDR1 is SGHAT and CDR2 is FQNNGV. The CDR3 nucleotides read TGTGCCAGCAGCTTAGGCTCGGAGTTTGAAGCTTTCTTT. This translates into CASSLGSEFEAFF.

This chain joins TRBV7-9 and TRBJ2-3; 9 bases line up with TRBD2. Germline values: CDR1 SEHNR, CDR2 FQNEAQ (reference sequence). V trimming: 0 bases; J trimming: 6 bases; junction bases outside the gene matches: 7. The CDR3 loop spans 16 amino acids. CDR3 sequence reads: CASSLASGSASDTQYF. CDR3 nucleotide sequence: TGTGCCAGCAGCTTAGCTAGCGGGAGCGCGTCGGATACGCAGTATTTT.

V is TRBV5-4 and J is TRBJ2-4; D call uncertain. The CDR3 spans 14 residues. V lost 0 bases, J lost 3 bases, and 7 bases lay in between. Germline CDR1 and CDR2: SGHNT and YYREEE (reference sequence). CDR3: CASSLASGKNIQYF. The CDR3 nucleotides are TGTGCCAGCAGCTTGGCCTCAGGCAAAAACATTCAGTACTTC.

The chain employs TRBV30 and TRBJ1-2, with D unclear. The V end was cut by 5 bases, the J end by 0 bases, with 7 bases between. Germline CDR1 reads GTSNPN; CDR2 reads SVGIG (reference sequence). The length of the CDR3 is 12 residues. The CDR3 loop is CAWSKTNYGYTF. In DNA, the CDR3 is TGTGCCTGGTCCAAAACTAACTATGGCTACACCTTC.

The chain carries TRBV5-1 and TRBJ1-1, with D perhaps TRBD1 (5 bases). CDR3 length equals 13 residues. Deletions cut 3 bases from V and 5 bases from J, with 11 bases between. Germline V CDR1 and CDR2: SGHRS, YFSETQ. CDR3 in amino acids: CASSSPGTTEAFF. The CDR3, as DNA: TGCGCCAGCAGCTCGCCAGGGACTACTGAAGCTTTCTTT.

Only one count was recorded for this clone. The chain links TRBV7-9 to TRBJ2-7; the D gene is possibly TRBD1 (6 bases). The CDR3 spans 14 residues. Trimming took 5 bases from V and 0 from J, leaving 11 bases between them. The germline V gene has CDR1 SEHNR and CDR2 FQNEAQ (reference sequence). CDR3 DNA: TGTGCCAGCAGCCTAACGGACAGCTCCTACGAGCAGTACTTC. It is translated as CASSLTDSSYEQYF.

This chain links TRBV19 with TRBJ2-7; D is undetermined. Germline CDR1 is LNHDA and CDR2 is SQIVND (reference sequence). Deletions cut 6 bases from V and 5 bases from J, with 11 bases between. This CDR3 spans 12 amino acids. CDR3 in amino acids: CASRNLDHEQYF. The CDR3 bases are TGTGCCAGTAGAAACCTAGACCACGAGCAGTACTTC.

The chain carries TRBV18 and TRBJ2-7; a weak D match, TRBD2 (6 bases). This CDR3 is 17 amino acids long. The germline V and J ends were trimmed by 3 bases and 3 bases, with 21 bases remaining between them. The germline V gene has CDR1 KGHSH and CDR2 LQKENI. In nucleotides, the CDR3 is TGTGCCAGCTCACCCCACACTCCGGGACTTCGGGACTACGAGCAGTACTTC. The encoded protein is CASSPHTPGLRDYEQYF.

This chain joins TRBV13 and TRBJ1-1; D uncertain. The germline gives CDR1 PRHDT, CDR2 FYEKMQ (reference sequence). V was pared by 3 bases and J by 0 bases, with 5 bases between. The CDR3 extends over 13 amino acids. CDR3 sequence: CASSLGVNTEAFF. The CDR3 nucleotides read TGTGCCAGCAGCTTGGGAGTGAACACTGAAGCTTTCTTT.

The chain employs TRBV5-1 and TRBJ1-5, with 7 bases that match TRBD1. The germline V gene encodes CDR1 SGHRS and CDR2 YFSETQ. The CDR3 spans 16 residues. V lost 0 bases to trimming and J lost 10 bases; unmatched junction nucleotides: 13. The CDR3 nucleotides are TGCGCCAGCAGCTTGGTTGGTGGGGACAGTCTTAGTCCCCAGCATTTT. Translated: CASSLVGGDSLSPQHF.

V gene TRBV5-5 combines with J gene TRBJ2-2; TRBD2 matches 12 bases. Losses at the gene ends were 4 bases for V and 3 bases for J; bases not matched to a gene: 1. The germline V gene has CDR1 SGHKS and CDR2 YYEKEE (reference sequence). The CDR3 has 15 amino acids. The DNA for the CDR3 is TGTGCCAGCAGCCTAGCGGGAGGGCACACCGGGGAGCTGTTTTTT. Translated, it gives CASSLAGGHTGELFF.

The chain is built from TRBV18 and TRBJ2-7, with a possible D match to TRBD1 (5 bases). This CDR3 region has 15 residues. The germline V gene has CDR1 KGHSH and CDR2 LQKENI. Trimming took off 4 bases at V and 2 bases at J, with 15 bases between the two ends. The DNA for the CDR3 is TGTGCCAGCTCACGAGGACACACGGACACCTACGAGCAGTACTTC. Its translation is CASSRGHTDTYEQYF.

The chain employs TRBV24-1 and TRBJ2-1; D might be TRBD2 (7 bases). V gave up 3 bases and J gave up 3 bases, with 11 bases separating them. Germline CDR1 KGHDR, CDR2 SFDVKD. CDR3 length: 15 amino acids. In nucleotides, the CDR3 is TGTGCCACCAGTGATGCGGGGGCTTTCTACAATGAGCAGTTCTTC. Amino acids: CATSDAGAFYNEQFF.

This chain uses TRBV13 with TRBJ2-1, with 10 bases that match TRBD2. The CDR3 runs 17 residues. Germline V gene data show CDR1 as PRHDT and CDR2 as FYEKMQ (reference sequence). Trimming removed 2 bases from V and 2 bases from J; junction bases left unmatched: 6. The CDR3 reads CASSLWLAGAAYNEQFF. The CDR3 region has the DNA TGTGCCAGCAGCTTATGGCTAGCGGGAGCCGCCTACAATGAGCAGTTCTTC.

This clone was seen a single time. This sequence joins TRBV5-1 and TRBJ1-4, with TRBD1 matching over 8 bases. The CDR3 is 15 amino acids. CDR1 SGHRS and CDR2 YFSETQ come from the germline V gene. With V trimmed by 4 bases and J by 5 bases, 7 bases remained unmatched. The CDR3 sequence: CASSPNRGWNEKLFF. CDR3 bases: TGCGCCAGCAGCCCCAACAGGGGGTGGAATGAAAAACTGTTTTTT.

V and J are TRBV7-2 and TRBJ2-1, with 14 bases matching TRBD2. This CDR3 has 15 amino acids. V dropped 5 bases and J dropped 9; count of bases not matched to a gene: 6. In germline, CDR1 is SGHTA, CDR2 FQGNSA. Here the CDR3 reads CASSMTSGRAAEQFF. Here the CDR3 DNA reads TGTGCCAGCAGCATGACTAGCGGGAGGGCGGCTGAGCAGTTCTTC.

The J gene is TRBJ1-5, the V gene TRBV6-6; D is perhaps TRBD1 (5 bases). Deletions cut 7 bases from V and 5 bases from J, with 9 bases between. The CDR3 loop spans 12 amino acids. Per germline, CDR1 MNHNY and CDR2 SVGAGI (reference sequence). The CDR3 loop reads CASKTGDQPQHF. CDR3 nucleotide sequence: TGTGCCAGCAAAACGGGGGATCAGCCCCAGCATTTT.